This T cell receptor beta chain was identified in a study of shared clonotypes between healthy human individuals. About this clone itself: Its antigen remains unidentified.

Germline CDR1 is SGHDT and CDR2 is YYEEEE. This CDR3 has 15 amino acids. The V and J ends lost 0 bases and 6 bases, in that order; junction bases with no gene match: 5. It was across several immunoSEQ plates that each subset's genomic DNA was evenly split. Assay used: immunoSEQ multiplex PCR; TCRdb lists only in-frame clones, some missing. The sample shows fewer than 850,000 clones, roughly 96% of them seen only once. Study-level findings and limits: Rarefaction analysis demonstrated incomplete sorted-subset sequencing notwithstanding large depth.

It was CD45RO-negative cells, positively selected for CCR7, that made up naive CD8 cells, with terminally differentiated effector memory CD45RA+ cells excluded. The TCR sequence derives from a man aged 25 to 40 in good health. J is TRBJ2-1 and V is TRBV5-6; 8 bases align to TRBD2. Sequenced material: naive CD8+ T cells sorted from blood. In nucleotides, the CDR3 is TGTGCCAGCAGCTTGGAGTTAGCGGGACTCAATGAGCAGTTCTTC. It yields the protein CASSLELAGLNEQFF.